This T cell receptor beta chain was documented in a study of Graves' ophthalmopathy and Graves' hyperthyroidism. Amplification of the TCR beta CDR3 regions used RNA transcripts (as template). RT-PCR was first run with HTBI primers, then multiplex PCR in a second round. A single record per CDR3 protein comes from TCRdb applying MiXCR to the multiplex PCR reads. The sample carries 260,000 or so distinct CDR3 sequences, about 47% recorded once. Germline lookup yields CDR1 SNHLY and CDR2 FYNNEI. CDR3 length equals 15 residues. The V segment lost 5 bases and the J segment 7 bases; nucleotides outside the gene matches: 12.

Sample: peripheral blood. The rearrangement joins TRBV2 to TRBJ1-2; 8 bases map to TRBD1. This clonotype originated in an adult man with Graves' ophthalmopathy. The CDR3 reads CASSPTGQVGTGYTF. CDR3 DNA: TGTGCCAGCAGTCCCACGGGACAGGTGGGTACTGGCTACACCTTC.